This paragraph covers one T cell receptor beta chain sequence. The CDR3 loop spans 14 amino acids. Germline values: CDR1 SEHNR, CDR2 FQNEAQ (reference sequence). V trimming: 4 bases; J trimming: 8 bases; junction bases outside the gene matches: 11. Genomic DNA was subjected to two-round multiplex PCR for amplification of TCR beta CDR3. Every TRBV and TRBJ gene had its own specific primer in first-round PCR. MiXCR was run by TCRdb on the multiplex PCR reads, yielding one entry per CDR3 protein. The sample holds about 14,000 distinct CDR3 sequences, 25% to 30% seen once. These data come from a study of prognosis after radiotherapy for stage I lung cancer.

The sequences come from PBMCs, collected before or after stereotactic body radiation therapy (not recorded which). The chain couples TRBV7-9 to TRBJ2-7; 7 bases are a match to TRBD1. The sequence came from a donor older than 45 with non-small cell lung cancer. The CDR3, as DNA: TGTGCCAGCAGCTCAGGACAGGTTGGTGGGAAGCAGTACTTC. Translation: CASSSGQVGGKQYF.